The clone carrying this TCR beta chain was recorded a few times. Its target is not known. The junction does not match germline at one end; this may be a read error. The cDNA was generated through 5'RACE incorporating 10-nucleotide random UMIs. TCRdb itself ran the 5' RACE reads through MiXCR, one entry per CDR3 protein. The sample lists about 44,000 distinct CDR3 sequences, about a fifth occurring once. Per the germline V gene, CDR1 is DFQATT and CDR2 is SNEGSKA (reference sequence). The CDR3 consists of 15 residues. The sample is drawn from a study of neurological immune-mediated disorders. Study-level results: The study found no CDR3 amino acid sequences shared by expanded clones across subjects, suggesting private repertoires in all groups. HTLV-1-associated myelopathy had the most TCR clonal expansion, while multiple sclerosis had the least, a level that fell below healthy controls.

Time point meaning: technical triplicate 3. The sequencing sample was made of PBMCs. J is TRBJ2-1 and V is TRBV20-1, with a weak D call TRBD2 (6 bases). This sequence originates from a man in his fifties or sixties with HTLV-1-associated myelopathy (HAM/TSP). Here the CDR3 reads CSAIGAGLSYYEQFF. Here the CDR3 DNA reads TGCAGTGCTATCGGGGCGGGATTATCCTACTATGAGCAGTTCTTC.